The 14 T cell receptor beta chains listed next were all sequenced from one sample in a study of blood T cell repertoires in COVID-19. The repertoire was sequenced with immunoSEQ multiplex PCR; TCRdb's copy has only in-frame clones and lacks some. This sample carries some 85,000 clones, around 75% of them seen once, and the ten largest clones take more than 6%. Sequenced input: peripheral blood. Source of these receptors: a man aged 65 to 79 with COVID-19, enrolled during active disease.

The chain carries TRBV6-2 or TRBV6-3 and TRBJ2-3; D is uncertain. The CDR3 extends over 13 amino acids. Germline values: CDR1 MNHEY, CDR2 SVGEGT. V gave up 6 bases and J gave up 2 bases, with 9 bases separating them. CDR3 coding DNA: TGTGCCAGCAGCTCTACCGCCACAGATACGCAGTATTTT. Encoded protein: CASSSTATDTQYF.

The J gene is TRBJ1-3, the V gene TRBV5-4; D ambiguous. V shed 3 bases and J shed 4 bases, with 5 bases lying between them. Germline lookup yields CDR1 SGHNT and CDR2 YYREEE (reference sequence). There are 12 residues in the CDR3. CDR3 sequence reads: CASSSTGNTIYF. CDR3 DNA: TGTGCCAGCAGCTCGACAGGAAACACCATATATTTT.

The chain carries TRBV5-1 and TRBJ2-7, with TRBD1 identical over 7 bases. The CDR3 covers 13 residues. The V gene end was trimmed by 4 bases and the J gene end by 6 bases; junction bases not matched to a gene: 7. Germline V CDR1 and CDR2: SGHRS, YFSETQ. The CDR3 is CASSRTGDPEQYF. In DNA, the CDR3 is TGCGCCAGCAGCCGTACAGGGGACCCCGAGCAGTACTTC. Variable domain in full (rest from reference TRBV5-1 and TRBJ2-7): KAGVTQTPRYLIKTRGQQVTLSCSPISGHRSVSWYQQTPGQGLQFLFEYFSETQRNKGNFPGRFSGRQFSNSRSEMNVSTLELGDSALYLCASSRTGDPEQYFGPGTRLTVT.

This clone was counted between two and nine times. The V call is TRBV20-1, the J call TRBJ2-7; D is possibly TRBD2 (6 bases). V was cut by 3 bases and J by 2 bases, with 14 bases left in between. This CDR3 has 14 residues. Germline V gene sequence: CDR1 DFQATT, CDR2 SNEGSKA (reference sequence). The DNA of the CDR3 is TGCAGTGCTAGTGGACCGGGACTCCCCTACGAGCAGTACTTC. Residues: CSASGPGLPYEQYF.

The chain couples TRBV9 to TRBJ1-2, with D possibly matching TRBD1 (5 bases). Germline CDR1 SGDLS, CDR2 YYNGEE. The CDR3 runs 15 residues. V lost 5 bases to trimming and J lost 4 bases, with 18 bases between them. The CDR3 is CASSPLGGATYGYTF. The CDR3 DNA sequence: TGTGCCAGCAGTCCTCTCGGAGGGGCCACCTATGGCTACACCTTC.

The J gene is TRBJ1-1, the V gene TRBV5-6; D is perhaps TRBD1 (6 bases). The CDR3 runs 14 residues. From germline, CDR1 is SGHDT and CDR2 YYEEEE. V shed 4 bases and J shed 3 bases, with 13 bases lying between them. The CDR3 DNA follows: TGTGCCAGCAGCACGGGACACACATACACTGAAGCTTTCTTT. Translating gives CASSTGHTYTEAFF.

Concerning this clone: Other DNA sequences of this sample code for an identical CDR3. The J gene is TRBJ2-3, the V gene TRBV9; the D is unclear. V shed 0 bases and J shed 1 base, with 3 bases lying between them. The CDR3 has 13 amino acids. Germline V gives CDR1 SGDLS, CDR2 YYNGEE. The CDR3 bases are TGTGCCAGCAGCGTAGGCGGCACAGATACGCAGTATTTT. Its translation is CASSVGGTDTQYF.

The rearrangement links TRBV25-1 to TRBJ2-2, with 11 bases fitting TRBD1. The germline CDR1 and CDR2 sequences are MGHDK and SYGVNS. The CDR3 contains 15 residues. J lost 4 bases, V lost 6 bases, and 4 bases had no gene match. CDR3 nucleotide sequence: TGTGCCAGCAGATCGGACAGGGGGCCCACCGGGGAGCTGTTTTTT. Its translation: CASRSDRGPTGELFF.

The chain couples TRBV12-5 to TRBJ1-1; 12 nucleotides line up with TRBD1. The CDR3 is made up of 16 amino acids. CDR1 is LGHNT, CDR2 FRNRAP, per germline. With 6 bases clipped from V and 3 bases from J, the junction kept 8 bases outside the gene matches. The CDR3 loop reads CASGLRDRGPYTEAFF. The CDR3 bases are TGTGCTAGTGGACTCCGGGACAGGGGGCCCTACACTGAAGCTTTCTTT.

This rearrangement joins TRBV7-2 to TRBJ1-2; possibly TRBD1 for D (6 bases). Germline loops: CDR1 SGHTA, CDR2 FQGNSA. The CDR3 is 15 residues long. V was pared by 5 bases and J by 2 bases, with 15 bases between. DNA of the CDR3: TGTGCCAGCAGCCACGACATGGGGGCAAACTATGGCTACACCTTC. Translation: CASSHDMGANYGYTF.

The V and J genes are TRBV6-2 or TRBV6-3 and TRBJ1-2; TRBD1 agrees at 7 bases. Losses at the gene ends were 5 bases for V and 6 bases for J; bases not matched to a gene: 12. Germline values: CDR1 MNHEY, CDR2 SVGEGT. This CDR3 comprises 15 residues. CDR3 sequence: CASSLYSTGVDGYTF. The CDR3 nucleotides read TGTGCCAGCAGTCTCTACTCCACAGGGGTCGATGGCTACACCTTC.

The CDR3 nucleotides are TGTGCCAGCCAAGAGACAGGCGCGCCCTACTACGAGCAGTACTTC. Its translation: CASQETGAPYYEQYF. The chain recombines TRBV6-5 with TRBJ2-7, with D possibly TRBD1 on 6 matching bases. Germline CDR1 reads MNHEY; CDR2 reads SVGAGI. Trimming removed 8 bases at V and 3 bases at J, with 20 bases between. The CDR3 runs to 15 residues.

The rearrangement links TRBV6-5 to TRBJ1-2; no reliable D call. This CDR3 region has 13 residues. Deletions cut 8 bases from V and 0 bases from J, with 10 bases between. Germline lookup yields CDR1 MNHEY and CDR2 SVGAGI. CDR3 region: CASREGANYGYTF. CDR3 in DNA: TGTGCCAGCCGGGAGGGAGCTAACTATGGCTACACCTTC.

This clone has only a few counts. V is TRBV5-8 and J is TRBJ1-4; D is ambiguous. Germline CDR1 reads SGHTS; CDR2 reads YDEGEE. The CDR3 is made up of 11 amino acids. Trimming took 1 base from V and 14 from J, leaving 9 bases between them. This chain's CDR3 is CASSLLAGLFF. DNA for the CDR3: TGTGCCAGCAGCTTGTTAGCGGGGCTGTTTTTT.